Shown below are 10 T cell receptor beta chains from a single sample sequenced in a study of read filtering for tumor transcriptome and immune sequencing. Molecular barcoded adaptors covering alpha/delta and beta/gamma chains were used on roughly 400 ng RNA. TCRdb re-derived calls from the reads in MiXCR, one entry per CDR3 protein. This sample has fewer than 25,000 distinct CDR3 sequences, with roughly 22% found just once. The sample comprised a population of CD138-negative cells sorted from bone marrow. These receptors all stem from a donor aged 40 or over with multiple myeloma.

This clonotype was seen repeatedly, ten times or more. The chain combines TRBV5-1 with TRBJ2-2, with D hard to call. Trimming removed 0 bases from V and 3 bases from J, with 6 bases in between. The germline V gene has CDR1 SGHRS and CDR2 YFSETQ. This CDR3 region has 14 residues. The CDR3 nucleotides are TGCGCCAGCAGCTTGGGTCTTTACACCGGGGAGCTGTTTTTT. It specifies CASSLGLYTGELFF.

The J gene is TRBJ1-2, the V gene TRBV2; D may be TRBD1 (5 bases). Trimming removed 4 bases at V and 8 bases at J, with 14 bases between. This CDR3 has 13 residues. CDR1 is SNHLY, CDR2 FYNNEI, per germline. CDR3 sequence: CASSGVWTKGYTF. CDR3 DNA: TGTGCCAGCAGTGGAGTATGGACAAAGGGCTACACCTTC.

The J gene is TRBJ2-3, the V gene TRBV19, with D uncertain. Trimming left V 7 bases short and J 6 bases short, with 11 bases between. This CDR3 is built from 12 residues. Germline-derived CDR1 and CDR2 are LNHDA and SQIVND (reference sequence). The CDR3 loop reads CASTAGRDTQYF. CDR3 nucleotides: TGTGCCAGTACGGCAGGTCGCGATACGCAGTATTTT.

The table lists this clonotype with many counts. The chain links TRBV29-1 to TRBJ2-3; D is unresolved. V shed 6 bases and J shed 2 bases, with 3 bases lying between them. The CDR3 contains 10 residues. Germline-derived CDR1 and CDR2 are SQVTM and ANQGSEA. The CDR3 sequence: CSVHTDTQYF. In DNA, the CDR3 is TGCAGCGTCCACACAGATACGCAGTATTTT.

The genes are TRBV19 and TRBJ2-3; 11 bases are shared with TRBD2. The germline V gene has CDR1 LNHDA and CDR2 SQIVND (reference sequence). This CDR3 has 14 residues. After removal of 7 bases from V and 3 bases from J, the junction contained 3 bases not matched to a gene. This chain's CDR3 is CASTTSGGTDTQYF. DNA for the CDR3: TGTGCCAGTACTACTAGCGGGGGAACAGATACGCAGTATTTT.

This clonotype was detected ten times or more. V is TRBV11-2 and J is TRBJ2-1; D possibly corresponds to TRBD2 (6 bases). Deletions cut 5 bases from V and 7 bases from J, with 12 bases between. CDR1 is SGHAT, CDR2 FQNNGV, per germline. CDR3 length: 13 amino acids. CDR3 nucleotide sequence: TGTGCCAGCAGCGCGGGACTCGTTAATGAGCAGTTCTTC. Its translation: CASSAGLVNEQFF.

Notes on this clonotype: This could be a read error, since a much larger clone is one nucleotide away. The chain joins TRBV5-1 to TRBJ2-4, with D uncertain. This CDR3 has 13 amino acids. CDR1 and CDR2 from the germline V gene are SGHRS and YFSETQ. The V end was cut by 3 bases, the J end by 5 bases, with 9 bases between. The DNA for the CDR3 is TGCGCCAGCAGCTCCCTAAGGGAAAACATTCAGTACTTC. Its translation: CASSSLRENIQYF.

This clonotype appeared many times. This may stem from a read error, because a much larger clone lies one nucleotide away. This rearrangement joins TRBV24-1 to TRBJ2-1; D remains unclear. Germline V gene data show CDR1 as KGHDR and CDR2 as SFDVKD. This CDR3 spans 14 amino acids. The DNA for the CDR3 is TGTGCCACCAGTGATATTGTAAAGCCCAATGAGCAGCTCTTC. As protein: CATSDIVKPNEQLF.

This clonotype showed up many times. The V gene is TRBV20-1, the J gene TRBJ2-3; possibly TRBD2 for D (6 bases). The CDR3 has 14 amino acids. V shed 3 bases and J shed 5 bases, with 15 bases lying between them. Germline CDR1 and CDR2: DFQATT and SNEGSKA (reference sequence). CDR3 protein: CSASAAGPLDTQYF. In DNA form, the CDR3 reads TGCAGTGCTAGCGCCGCGGGGCCTCTAGATACGCAGTATTTT.

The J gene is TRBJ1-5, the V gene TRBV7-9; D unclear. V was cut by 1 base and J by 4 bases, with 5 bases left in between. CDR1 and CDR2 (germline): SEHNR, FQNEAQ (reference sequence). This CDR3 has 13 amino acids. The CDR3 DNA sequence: TGTGCCAGCAGCTTAGGGGAGAATCAGCCCCAGCATTTT. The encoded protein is CASSLGENQPQHF.